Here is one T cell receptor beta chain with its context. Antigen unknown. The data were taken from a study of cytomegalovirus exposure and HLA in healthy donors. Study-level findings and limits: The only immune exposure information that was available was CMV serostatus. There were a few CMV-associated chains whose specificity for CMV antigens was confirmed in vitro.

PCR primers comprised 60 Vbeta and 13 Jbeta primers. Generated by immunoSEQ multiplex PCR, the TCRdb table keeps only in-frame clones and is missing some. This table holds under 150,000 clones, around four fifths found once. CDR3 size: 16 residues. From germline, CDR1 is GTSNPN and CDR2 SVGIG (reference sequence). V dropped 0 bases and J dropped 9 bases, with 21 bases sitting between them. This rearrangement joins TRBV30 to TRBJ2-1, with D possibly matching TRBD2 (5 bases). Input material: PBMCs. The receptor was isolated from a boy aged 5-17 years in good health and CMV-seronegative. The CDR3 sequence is CAWSVLFGPHRGEQFF. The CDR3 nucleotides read TGTGCCTGGAGTGTACTCTTCGGACCCCATCGGGGTGAGCAGTTCTTC.